The clone carrying this T cell receptor (beta chain) was detected ten times or more. The authors ran a second PCR of 7 to 11 cycles using a sample-barcoded 5' primer and a J-beta primer mix. One entry per CDR3 protein results from TCRdb running MiXCR on the 5' RACE reads. The sample includes over 500,000 distinct CDR3 sequences, approximately 26% of them seen just once. These data are taken from a study of blood T cells in healthy people across ages. The sample was also reused in another study, on T cells of mothers and their children.

The sample taken for sequencing was blood. This TCR came from a boy aged 2 to 10 in good health.

For the CDR3, the DNA is TGTGCCAGCAGCTGGGACAGCTCTGGGGCCAACGTCCTGACTTTC. Residues: CASSWDSSGANVLTF. The chain combines TRBV5-5 with TRBJ2-6; TRBD1 matches 7 bases. The CDR3 sequence is 15 residues long. Germline CDR1 is SGHKS and CDR2 is YYEKEE (reference sequence). The V and J ends lost 3 bases and 0 bases, in that order; junction bases with no gene match: 0.